This passage covers 6 T cell receptor beta chains from one sample sequenced in a study of blood T cells in healthy people across ages. A second PCR of roughly 7 to 11 cycles used a sample-barcoded 5' primer and a J-beta primer mix. Via MiXCR, TCRdb re-called the 5' RACE reads, giving one row per CDR3 protein. The repertoire holds about 640,000 distinct CDR3 sequences, with roughly 53% as singletons. Material for sequencing was blood. These receptors came from a man aged 60-69 years in good health.

The rearrangement links TRBV6-5 to TRBJ2-7; 10 bases agree with TRBD1. Germline CDR1 MNHEY, CDR2 SVGAGI. CDR3 length: 14 amino acids. Losses at the gene ends were 6 bases for V and 7 bases for J; bases not matched to a gene: 9. CDR3: CASRLGTGVPEQYF. In DNA, the CDR3 is TGTGCCAGCAGATTAGGGACAGGGGTCCCTGAGCAGTACTTC.

This clonotype was detected only a few times. The CDR3 DNA reads as TGTGCCACCAGCAGAGATCGGCAGCGGGGGCGAGAGACCCAGTACTTC. Its protein product is CATSRDRQRGRETQYF. The rearrangement uses TRBV15 and TRBJ2-5; the match to TRBD2 covers 8 bases. The length of the CDR3 is 16 residues. V gave up 0 bases and J gave up 4 bases; unmatched junction bases: 7. From germline, CDR1 is LNHNV and CDR2 YYDKDF (reference sequence).

The rearrangement links TRBV4-1 to TRBJ2-7; D possibly corresponds to TRBD2 (6 bases). Per the germline V gene, CDR1 is MGHRA and CDR2 is YSYEKL. Trimming stripped 4 bases from V and 4 bases from J, with 14 bases between. This CDR3 contains 14 residues. Here the CDR3 DNA reads TGCGCCAGCAGCCCCGGGGGTGGTTTTTACGAGCAGTACTTC. Its translation: CASSPGGGFYEQYF.

The chain recombines TRBV5-1 with TRBJ2-3; 8 bases align to TRBD2. Losses at the gene ends were 4 bases for V and 5 bases for J; bases not matched to a gene: 6. The CDR3 loop spans 14 amino acids. Germline loops: CDR1 SGHRS, CDR2 YFSETQ. CDR3: CASSPGGEIDTQYF. CDR3 nucleotide sequence: TGCGCCAGCAGCCCCGGGGGGGAGATAGATACGCAGTATTTT.

The V gene is TRBV2, the J gene TRBJ2-4; D remains unclear. V was trimmed by 7 bases and J by 6 bases, leaving 13 bases between them. CDR1 SNHLY and CDR2 FYNNEI come from the germline V gene. The CDR3 has 13 residues. In DNA form, the CDR3 reads TGTGCCAGCAATGAGACGCCGGGAAACATTCAGTACTTC. It yields the protein CASNETPGNIQYF.

The chain employs TRBV10-3 and TRBJ1-2, with 10 nucleotides matching TRBD1. The CDR3 is 13 residues long. Germline V CDR1 and CDR2: ENHRY, SYGVKD. V shed 6 bases and J 8 bases; nucleotides not matched to a gene: 6. The CDR3 loop reads CAIRWTGGDGYTF. The CDR3 DNA sequence: TGTGCCATCAGATGGACAGGGGGGGACGGCTACACCTTC.